This passage covers 18 T cell receptor beta chains from one sample sequenced in a study of T cell changes during pregnancy in multiple sclerosis. Produced via immunoSEQ multiplex PCR; TCRdb's table is partial and in-frame only. Here the sample spans around 96,000 clones, around 93% being singletons. Sequencing used peripheral blood, obtained in the third trimester of pregnancy. Receptors originate from a female donor with multiple sclerosis, enrolled in a pregnancy study.

V usage is TRBV19 and J usage is TRBJ2-7; 15 positions match TRBD2. CDR3 size: 18 residues. Germline V gene sequence: CDR1 LNHDA, CDR2 SQIVND (reference sequence). The trim removed 2 bases at V and 7 bases at J, leaving 12 bases unmatched. CDR3 in DNA: TGTGCCAGTAGTATACTGGGGGCCGGGACTAGCGGGAGGCCAGAGCAGTACTTC. It is translated as CASSILGAGTSGRPEQYF.

The chain combines TRBV10-3 with TRBJ1-5; 11 positions agree with TRBD1. The J segment lost 6 bases and the V segment lost 6 bases, leaving 4 bases of the junction unmatched. The germline gives CDR1 ENHRY, CDR2 SYGVKD. The length of the CDR3 is 14 residues. The chain's CDR3 is CAISRGQGGQPQHF. CDR3 sequence (DNA): TGTGCCATCAGCCGGGGACAGGGGGGTCAGCCCCAGCATTTT.

The V gene is TRBV7-2, the J gene TRBJ1-5; 10 bases align to TRBD1. CDR1 is SGHTA, CDR2 FQGNSA, per germline. The CDR3 totals 18 residues. Unmatched junction bases numbered 11, after V lost 6 bases and J lost 0 bases. CDR3 loop: CASSQGRTGGYSNQPQHF. CDR3 nucleotides: TGTGCCAGCAGTCAAGGTCGGACAGGGGGTTATAGCAATCAGCCCCAGCATTTT.

The rearrangement uses TRBV29-1 and TRBJ2-1; TRBD2 matches 8 bases. V lost 3 bases and J lost 5; bases outside the gene matches: 15. CDR3 length equals 17 residues. Per germline, CDR1 SQVTM and CDR2 ANQGSEA. The CDR3 protein is CSVDPTRYREGHNEQFF. CDR3 bases: TGCAGCGTTGACCCCACCAGATATCGGGAGGGCCACAATGAGCAGTTCTTC.

This chain links TRBV5-1 with TRBJ2-6; D is ambiguous. The V end was cut by 4 bases, the J end by 0 bases, with 8 bases between. Germline V gene sequence: CDR1 SGHRS, CDR2 YFSETQ. This CDR3 is built from 15 residues. The DNA of the CDR3 is TGCGCCAGCAGCCCAGACACCTCTGGGGCCAACGTCCTGACTTTC. Translation gives CASSPDTSGANVLTF.

This chain connects TRBV19 to TRBJ2-6; 8 bases align to TRBD2. V lost 4 bases to trimming and J lost 2 bases; unmatched junction nucleotides: 13. Germline CDR1 LNHDA, CDR2 SQIVND (reference sequence). The CDR3 has 19 amino acids. In nucleotides, the CDR3 is TGTGCCAGTAGTACCCTAGCGGGCCCTGGGGGCGCTGGGGCCAACGTCCTGACTTTC. Its translation is CASSTLAGPGGAGANVLTF.

The CDR3 region is CASSLGPNSGNTIYF. Written as DNA, the CDR3 is TGTGCCAGCAGCTTAGGGCCAAACTCTGGAAACACCATATATTTT. The chain is built from TRBV7-6 and TRBJ1-3; D is unresolved. Germline-derived CDR1 and CDR2 are SGHVS and FNYEAQ. The CDR3 has 15 residues. V gave up 1 base and J gave up 0 bases, with 7 bases separating them.

The V and J genes are TRBV9 and TRBJ1-2; D gene unclear. Germline CDR1 SGDLS, CDR2 YYNGEE. The CDR3 spans 13 residues. Trimming removed 0 bases from V and 5 bases from J, with 8 bases in between. The CDR3 loop reads CASSVGGDYGYTF. The CDR3, as DNA: TGTGCCAGCAGCGTAGGCGGGGATTATGGCTACACCTTC.

The chain uses TRBV19 and TRBJ1-1, with D possibly TRBD1 on 6 matching bases. V shed 1 base and J shed 0 bases, with 15 bases lying between them. Germline V gene lookup returns CDR1 LNHDA and CDR2 SQIVND (reference sequence). This CDR3 has 17 amino acids. In nucleotides, the CDR3 is TGTGCCAGTAGTATAGGGTGGACAGATACGGTGAACACTGAAGCTTTCTTT. Amino acid sequence: CASSIGWTDTVNTEAFF.

This chain connects TRBV5-1 to TRBJ1-6; D unresolved. This CDR3 spans 13 amino acids. Germline V CDR1 and CDR2: SGHRS, YFSETQ. The V end was cut by 1 base, the J end by 10 bases, with 9 bases between. The CDR3 sequence is CASSLSGSSPLHF. The CDR3 region has the DNA TGCGCCAGCAGCTTGTCGGGATCCTCACCCCTCCACTTT. Full variable domain (remainder filled in from reference TRBV5-1 and TRBJ1-6): KAGVTQTPRYLIKTRGQQVTLSCSPISGHRSVSWYQQTPGQGLQFLFEYFSETQRNKGNFPGRFSGRQFSNSRSEMNVSTLELGDSALYLCASSLSGSSPLHFGNGTRLTVT.

This chain links TRBV30 with TRBJ1-2; possible D gene TRBD1, 6 bases. The CDR3 totals 12 residues. V gave up 8 bases and J gave up 6 bases, with 16 bases separating them. Germline values: CDR1 GTSNPN, CDR2 SVGIG (reference sequence). DNA for the CDR3: TGTGCCCGCCGCGAGGACAGACATGGCTACACCTTC. The encoded protein is CARREDRHGYTF.

The chain joins TRBV19 to TRBJ2-4; no reliable D call. The germline V and J ends were trimmed by 3 bases and 0 bases, with 9 bases remaining between them. The germline CDR1 and CDR2 sequences are LNHDA and SQIVND (reference sequence). The CDR3 is 15 residues long. The CDR3 coding sequence is TGTGCCAGTAGTATCGGCGGATTAGCCAAAAACATTCAGTACTTC. Amino acid sequence: CASSIGGLAKNIQYF.

This rearrangement joins TRBV29-1 to TRBJ1-1; D gene ambiguous. CDR1 is SQVTM, CDR2 ANQGSEA, per germline. The ends were cut back, 3 bases at V and 6 bases at J, with 14 bases in the middle. The CDR3 length is 13 residues. Here the CDR3 reads CSVDSPRIAEAFF. CDR3 in DNA: TGCAGCGTTGACTCCCCCAGGATCGCTGAAGCTTTCTTT.

This clone was detected only once. The chain combines TRBV11-2 with TRBJ1-3; D is unclear. Germline V CDR1 and CDR2: SGHAT, FQNNGV. The CDR3 totals 14 residues. V was cut by 1 base and J by 0 bases, with 4 bases left in between. CDR3 protein: CASSLGGSGNTIYF. The CDR3 bases are TGTGCCAGCAGCTTAGGAGGCTCTGGAAACACCATATATTTT. The whole variable domain, filled in from reference TRBV11-2 and TRBJ1-3, reads EAGVAQSPRYKIIEKRQSVAFWCNPISGHATLYWYQQILGQGPKLLIQFQNNGVVDDSQLPKDRFSAERLKGVDSTLKIQPAKLEDSAVYLCASSLGGSGNTIYFGEGSWLTVV.

The CDR3 sequence is CASSLAVSGTQETQYF. In nucleotides, the CDR3 is TGCGCCAGCAGCTTGGCTGTTAGCGGCACACAAGAGACCCAGTACTTC. The V call is TRBV5-1, the J call TRBJ2-5; a weak D match, TRBD2 (6 bases). This CDR3 contains 16 residues. Germline-derived CDR1 and CDR2 are SGHRS and YFSETQ. V lost 0 bases and J 2 bases, leaving 14 bases between the germline ends.

Concerning this clone itself: Its ends do not fully match the called genes, so a read error is possible. The gene calls are TRBV7-7 and TRBJ2-2, with 7 nucleotides matching TRBD2. Germline CDR1 reads SSHAT; CDR2 reads FNYEAQ (reference sequence). The CDR3 is 16 residues long. The CDR3 DNA follows: TGTGCTAGCACCCTGGGCGGGAGCGGCTTCCCCGGGGAGCTGTTTTTT. This translates into CASTLGGSGFPGELFF.

The chain links TRBV6-1 to TRBJ2-7; tentatively, D is TRBD2 (5 bases). Germline-derived CDR1 and CDR2 are MNHNS and SASEGT. The CDR3 consists of 14 residues. V was shortened by 6 bases and J by 4 bases, with 16 bases between the two germline ends. This CDR3 is CASSATTISYEQYF. In nucleotides, the CDR3 is TGTGCCAGCAGCGCGACTACTATCTCGTACGAGCAGTACTTC.

This chain links TRBV6-5 with TRBJ1-1, with 8 bases that match TRBD1. The V and J ends lost 2 bases and 3 bases, in that order; junction bases with no gene match: 8. This CDR3 contains 16 residues. The germline V gene has CDR1 MNHEY and CDR2 SVGAGI. This chain's CDR3 is CASSYAGGAVHTEAFF. CDR3 DNA: TGTGCCAGCAGTTACGCAGGGGGCGCGGTCCACACTGAAGCTTTCTTT.